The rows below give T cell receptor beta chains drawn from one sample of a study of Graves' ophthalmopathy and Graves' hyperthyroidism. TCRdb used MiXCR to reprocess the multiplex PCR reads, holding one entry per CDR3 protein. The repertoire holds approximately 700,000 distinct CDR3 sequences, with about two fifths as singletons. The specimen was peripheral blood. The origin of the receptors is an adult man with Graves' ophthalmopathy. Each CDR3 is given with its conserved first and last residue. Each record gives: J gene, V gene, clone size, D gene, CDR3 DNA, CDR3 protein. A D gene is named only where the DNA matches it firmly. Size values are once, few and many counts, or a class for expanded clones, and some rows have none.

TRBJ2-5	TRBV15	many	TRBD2	TGTGCCACCAGCAGAGATTTGCCCGGGGGGGCCCAAGAGACCCAGTACTTC	CATSRDLPGGAQETQYF
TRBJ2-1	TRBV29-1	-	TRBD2	TGCAGCGTTGAAGTCTTAGCGGGGAATGAGCAGTTCTTC	CSVEVLAGNEQFF
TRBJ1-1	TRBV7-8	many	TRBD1	TGTGCCAGCAGCTTCGGACAGGGAAAAGCTTTCTTT	CASSFGQGKAFF
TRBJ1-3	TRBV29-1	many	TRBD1	TGCAGCGTGAGGGGACAGGGGGCTGAAAACACCATATATTTT	CSVRGQGAENTIYF
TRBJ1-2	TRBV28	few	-	TGTGCCAGCAGTCCTCCCGGGACGGTCTATGGCTACACCTTC	CASSPPGTVYGYTF
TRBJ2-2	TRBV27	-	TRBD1	TGTGCCAGCAGTCCGGACAGGGTTTTAGGGGAGCTGTTTTTT	CASSPDRVLGELFF
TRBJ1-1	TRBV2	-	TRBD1	TGTGCCTGCAGTGCTTCCACAGGGGGCTTGAACACTGAAGCTTTCTTT	CACSASTGGLNTEAFF
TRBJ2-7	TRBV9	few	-	TGTGCCAGCAGCTTCCCGGGACATCTGAACGAGCAGTACTTC	CASSFPGHLNEQYF
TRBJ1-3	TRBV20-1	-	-	TGCAGTGCTAGTCAGGGGACCTTCTCTGGAAACACCATATATTTT	CSASQGTFSGNTIYF
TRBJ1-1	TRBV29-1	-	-	TGCAGCCAAGCAATCGGGCTTAACACTGAAGCTTTCTTT	CSQAIGLNTEAFF
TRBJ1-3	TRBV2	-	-	TGTGCCAGCAGTGAATGGGGAGCTGGAAACACCATATATTTT	CASSEWGAGNTIYF
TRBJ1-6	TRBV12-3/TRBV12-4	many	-	TGTGCCAGCAGTCCCCCTTTGACAGTTAATTCACCCCTCCACTTT	CASSPPLTVNSPLHF
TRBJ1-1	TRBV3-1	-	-	TGTGCCAGCAGCCAAGTGACGGTTCACACTGAAGCTTTCTTT	CASSQVTVHTEAFF
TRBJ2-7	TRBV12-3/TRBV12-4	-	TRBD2	TGTGCCAGCGTGCGGGAGCGGACCTACGAGCAGTACTTC	CASVRERTYEQYF
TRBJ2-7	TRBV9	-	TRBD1	TGTGCCAGCAGCCTCGGACAGGGAGGAATGGACGAGCGGTACTTC	CASSLGQGGMDERYF
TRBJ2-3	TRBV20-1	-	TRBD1	TGCAGTGCTAGAGGTGGAGAAAGGGGGCCCCAGTATTTT	CSARGGERGPQYF
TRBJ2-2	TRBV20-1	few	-	TGCAGTGCTAGGGCAGGGGTTGGGGTGAACACCGGGGAGCTGTTTTTT	CSARAGVGVNTGELFF
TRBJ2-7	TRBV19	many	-	TGTGCCAGTAGTAATCAGAAAGAGCAGTACTTC	CASSNQKEQYF
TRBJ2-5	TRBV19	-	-	TGTGCCAGTAGTATAAGGCCCCCCGACACTTGGACGCCTCAAGAGACCCAGTACTTC	CASSIRPPDTWTPQETQYF
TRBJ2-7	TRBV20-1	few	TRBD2	TGCAGTGCTAGACGGTCGGGAGGCAGGTCGGATTTCTACGAGCAGTACTTC	CSARRSGGRSDFYEQYF
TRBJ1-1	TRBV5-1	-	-	TGCGCCAACAGCCTGGCCGACGGCACTGAAGCTTTCTTT	CANSLADGTEAFF
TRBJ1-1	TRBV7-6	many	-	TGTGCCAGCAGCAACCCCCGGGACACCATGAACACTGAAGCTTTCTTT	CASSNPRDTMNTEAFF
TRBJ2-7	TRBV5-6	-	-	TGTGCCAGCAGCTTGGGGGCTCACGAGCAGTACTTC	CASSLGAHEQYF
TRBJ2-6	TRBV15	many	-	TGTGCCACCGGCAGAGGAGGGTCTGGGGCCAACGTCCTGACTTTC	CATGRGGSGANVLTF
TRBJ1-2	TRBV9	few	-	TGTGCCAGCAGATTGAAGGCAGGGCATACGGAGTATGGCTACACCTTC	CASRLKAGHTEYGYTF
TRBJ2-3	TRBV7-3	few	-	TGTGCCAGCAGCTCCCGAAACCAAGATACGCAGTATTTT	CASSSRNQDTQYF
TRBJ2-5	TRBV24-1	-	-	TGTGCCACCAGTGATAGTTTCAATGAGCAGTACTTC	CATSDSFNEQYF
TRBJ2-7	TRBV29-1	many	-	TGCAGAACCATAACGTGGAGCTCCTACGAGCAGTACTTC	CRTITWSSYEQYF
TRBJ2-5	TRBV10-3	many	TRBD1	TGTGCCATCAGTGTGCTGGGGACAGGGAGGGAGACCCAGTACTTC	CAISVLGTGRETQYF